This T cell receptor beta chain was retrieved from a study of T cells of healthy individuals (dated by TCRdb to 2017 to 2018). Libraries were made using 5' RACE. The reads were generated on an Illumina MiSeq. TCRdb applied fastp at Q25 and MiXCR to the public reads, then kept only in-frame beta chains. CDR3 protein duplicates are merged, each entry listing the most common genes and DNA. The sample yields tens of thousands of distinct CDR3 sequences; about 16% were counted once. Of the sample, about 4.4% is held by the ten largest clones. This clonotype was picked up a small number of times. Its antigen remains undetermined. Base-call qualities are not available, and no considerably larger clone is one nucleotide away. For this chain, trimming is 6 bases at the V end and 2 bases at the J end, and the number of junction bases without a gene match is 16. The CDR3 measures 17 amino acids from cysteine to phenylalanine. The sequence is cut down to CDR3 DNA, 51 bases in frame from base 1. The germline V gene (reference sequence) provides CDR1 LNHDA and CDR2 SQIVND.

This receptor was taken from a human donor in good health. The chain uses TRBV19 and TRBJ2-7; TRBD2 matches 7 bases in the middle. The DNA is as follows: TGTGCCAGTAGCCTCGGAGCTGGCGGGAGAGGTCCCTACGAGCAGTACTTC. This gives the protein CASSLGAGGRGPYEQYF.